Here is one T cell receptor (beta chain) with its context. The antigen remains unidentified. The germline CDR1 and CDR2 sequences are DFQATT and SNEGSKA (reference sequence). V was clipped by 3 bases and J by 1 base, with 13 bases between them. There are 15 residues in the CDR3. This record comes from a study of regulatory T cells in long-lasting Graves disease. TCR beta libraries were built with iRepertoire HTBI primers and Arm-PCR of CDR3 regions. TCRdb reprocessed the multiplex PCR reads with MiXCR, giving one entry per CDR3 protein. Of approximately 400,000 distinct CDR3 sequences listed, more than 13% are singletons. Documented time point: newly diagnosed GD, antithyroid drugs for less than 3 months. The TCR library was prepared using RNA isolated from PBMCs. In this cohort, patients came from an endocrinology department located in Xi'an, China. Study-level findings and limits: The number of shared public clonotypes was higher in persistent patients (approximately 2,600) than new patients (more than 850).

This sample was shared with a second study, whose subject was T cells in Graves' hyperthyroidism and ophthalmopathy. This second study notes: First-round RT-PCR of the TCR CDR3 relied on the HTBI primer set.

Here the sequenced sample was peripheral blood mononuclear cells (PBMCs), taken at new diagnosis, from a patient treated with antithyroid drugs. This TCR was sampled from a woman aged 25-40 years with Graves disease. V gene TRBV20-1 combines with J gene TRBJ2-1; D assignment may be TRBD1 or TRBD2 (6 bases each). The CDR3 is CSASGTGRSYNEQFF. CDR3 DNA: TGCAGTGCTAGTGGCACAGGGAGGTCCTACAATGAGCAGTTCTTC.